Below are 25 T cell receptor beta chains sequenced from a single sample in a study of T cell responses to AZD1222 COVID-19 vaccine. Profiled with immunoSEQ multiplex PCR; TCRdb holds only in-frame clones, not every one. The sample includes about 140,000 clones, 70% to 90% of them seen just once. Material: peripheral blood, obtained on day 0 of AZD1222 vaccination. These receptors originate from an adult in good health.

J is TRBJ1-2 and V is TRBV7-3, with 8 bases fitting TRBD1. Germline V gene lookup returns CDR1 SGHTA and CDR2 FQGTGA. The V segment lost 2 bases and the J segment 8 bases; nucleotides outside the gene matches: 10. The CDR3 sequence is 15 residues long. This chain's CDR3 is CASSLVRTGSHGYTF. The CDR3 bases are TGTGCCAGCAGCTTAGTTCGGACAGGGTCGCACGGCTACACCTTC. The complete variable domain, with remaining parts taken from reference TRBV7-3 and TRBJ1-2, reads GAGVSQTPSNKVTEKGKYVELRCDPISGHTALYWYRQSLGQGPEFLIYFQGTGAADDSGLPNDRFFAVRPEGSVSTLKIQRTERGDSAVYLCASSLVRTGSHGYTFGSGTRLTVV.

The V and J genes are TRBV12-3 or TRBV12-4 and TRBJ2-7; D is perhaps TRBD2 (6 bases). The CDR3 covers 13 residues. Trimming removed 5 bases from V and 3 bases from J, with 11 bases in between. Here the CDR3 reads CASSPGSLYEQYF. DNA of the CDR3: TGTGCCAGCAGTCCCGGGAGTCTCTACGAGCAGTACTTC.

In DNA, the CDR3 is TGTGCCTGGAGTGTAGCTAACTATGGCTACACCTTC. This translates into CAWSVANYGYTF. V gene TRBV30 combines with J gene TRBJ1-2, with no clear D. The CDR3 has 12 residues. The ends were cut back, 0 bases at V and 0 bases at J, with 2 bases in the middle. Per the germline V gene, CDR1 is GTSNPN and CDR2 is SVGIG (reference sequence).

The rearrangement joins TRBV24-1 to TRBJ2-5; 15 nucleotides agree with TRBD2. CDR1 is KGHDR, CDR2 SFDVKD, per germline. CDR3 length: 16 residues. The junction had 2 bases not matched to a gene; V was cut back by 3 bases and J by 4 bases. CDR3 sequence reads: CATSDAGLAGGETQYF. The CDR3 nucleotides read TGTGCCACCAGTGATGCGGGACTAGCGGGAGGAGAGACCCAGTACTTC.

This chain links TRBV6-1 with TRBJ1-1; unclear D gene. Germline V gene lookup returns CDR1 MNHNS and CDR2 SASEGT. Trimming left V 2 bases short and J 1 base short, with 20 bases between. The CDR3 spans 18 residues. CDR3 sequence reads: CASSERKFFEKSNTEAFF. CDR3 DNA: TGTGCCAGCAGTGAAAGAAAGTTTTTCGAAAAATCGAACACTGAAGCTTTCTTT.

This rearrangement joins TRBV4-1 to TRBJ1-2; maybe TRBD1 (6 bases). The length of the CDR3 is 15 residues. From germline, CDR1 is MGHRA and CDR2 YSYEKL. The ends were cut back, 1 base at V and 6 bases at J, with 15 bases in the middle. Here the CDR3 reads CASSQALRGGDGYTF. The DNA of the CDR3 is TGCGCCAGCAGCCAAGCGCTTCGGGGGGGCGATGGCTACACCTTC.

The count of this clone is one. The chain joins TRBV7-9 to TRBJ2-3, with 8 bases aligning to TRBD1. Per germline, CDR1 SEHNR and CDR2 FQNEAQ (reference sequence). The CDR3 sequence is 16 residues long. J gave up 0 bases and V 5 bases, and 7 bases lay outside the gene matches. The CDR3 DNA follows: TGTGCCAGCAGCCCCCGGACAGGGTATAGCACAGATACGCAGTATTTT. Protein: CASSPRTGYSTDTQYF.

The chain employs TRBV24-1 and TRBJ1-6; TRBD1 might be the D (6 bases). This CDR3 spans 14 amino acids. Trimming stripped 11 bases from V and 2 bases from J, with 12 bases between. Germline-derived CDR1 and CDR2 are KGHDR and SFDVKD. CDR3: CARRGVAYNSPLHF. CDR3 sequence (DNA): TGTGCCAGAAGGGGGGTCGCCTATAATTCACCCCTCCACTTT.

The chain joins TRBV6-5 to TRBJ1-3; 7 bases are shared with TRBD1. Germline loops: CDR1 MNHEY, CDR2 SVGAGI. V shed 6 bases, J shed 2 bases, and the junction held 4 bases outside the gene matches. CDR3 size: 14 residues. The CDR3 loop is CASRQDRAGNTIYF. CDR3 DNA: TGTGCCAGCAGACAAGACAGGGCTGGAAACACCATATATTTT.

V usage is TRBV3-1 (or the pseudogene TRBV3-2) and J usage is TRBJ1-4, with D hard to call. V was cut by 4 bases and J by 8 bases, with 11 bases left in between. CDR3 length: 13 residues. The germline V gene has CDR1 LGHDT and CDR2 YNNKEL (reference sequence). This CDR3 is CASSRQTPEKLFF. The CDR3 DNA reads TGTGCCAGCAGCCGCCAGACTCCAGAAAAACTGTTTTTT.

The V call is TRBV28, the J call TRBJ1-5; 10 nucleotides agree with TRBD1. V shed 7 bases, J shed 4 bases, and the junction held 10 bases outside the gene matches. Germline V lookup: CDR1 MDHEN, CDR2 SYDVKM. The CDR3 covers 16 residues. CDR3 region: CASIPQTGGANQPQHF. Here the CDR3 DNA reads TGTGCCAGCATCCCCCAGACAGGGGGCGCGAATCAGCCCCAGCATTTT.

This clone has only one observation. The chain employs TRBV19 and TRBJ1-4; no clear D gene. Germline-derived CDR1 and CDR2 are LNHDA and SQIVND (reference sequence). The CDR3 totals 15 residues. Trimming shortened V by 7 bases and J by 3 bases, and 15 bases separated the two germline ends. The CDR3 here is CASTPYIGSNEKLFF. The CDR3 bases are TGTGCCAGTACCCCGTATATCGGTTCTAATGAAAAACTGTTTTTT.

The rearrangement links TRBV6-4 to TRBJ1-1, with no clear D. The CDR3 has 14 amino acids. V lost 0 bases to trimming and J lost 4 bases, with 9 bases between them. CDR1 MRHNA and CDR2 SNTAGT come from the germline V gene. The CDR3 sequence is CASSDSYLGTEAFF. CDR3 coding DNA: TGTGCCAGCAGTGACTCATATTTGGGCACTGAAGCTTTCTTT.

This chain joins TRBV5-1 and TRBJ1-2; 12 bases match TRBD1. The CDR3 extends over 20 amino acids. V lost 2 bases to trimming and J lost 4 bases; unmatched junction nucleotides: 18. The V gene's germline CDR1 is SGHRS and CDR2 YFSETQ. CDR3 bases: TGCGCCAGCAGCTTCTACTCGGCGGGGACAGGGGGCCATGCCGGCTATGGCTACACCTTC. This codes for CASSFYSAGTGGHAGYGYTF. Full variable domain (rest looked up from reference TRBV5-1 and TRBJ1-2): KAGVTQTPRYLIKTRGQQVTLSCSPISGHRSVSWYQQTPGQGLQFLFEYFSETQRNKGNFPGRFSGRQFSNSRSEMNVSTLELGDSALYLCASSFYSAGTGGHAGYGYTFGSGTRLTVV.

In nucleotides, the CDR3 is TGTGCCAGCAGCACTAGCGGGTACAATGAGCAGTTCTTC. Encoded protein: CASSTSGYNEQFF. V is TRBV6-5 and J is TRBJ2-1; TRBD2 agrees at 9 bases. This CDR3 region has 13 residues. Per the germline V gene, CDR1 is MNHEY and CDR2 is SVGAGI. With 6 bases clipped from V and 4 bases from J, the junction kept 1 base outside the gene matches.

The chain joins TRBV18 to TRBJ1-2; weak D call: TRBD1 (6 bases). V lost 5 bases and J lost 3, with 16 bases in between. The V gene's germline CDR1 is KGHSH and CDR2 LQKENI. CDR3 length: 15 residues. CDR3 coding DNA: TGTGCCAGCTCATACACAGGGCACGGGGACTATGGCTACACCTTC. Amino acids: CASSYTGHGDYGYTF.

This CDR3 reads CASSTGTIYEQYF. CDR3 sequence (DNA): TGCGCCAGCAGCACGGGGACTATCTACGAGCAGTACTTC. The chain has TRBV5-1 and TRBJ2-7, with 7 bases that match TRBD2. In germline, CDR1 is SGHRS, CDR2 YFSETQ. This CDR3 region has 13 residues. The V and J ends lost 4 bases and 3 bases, in that order; junction bases with no gene match: 4.

This CDR3 is CASSEPTRLSNQPQHF. Written as DNA, the CDR3 is TGTGCCAGCAGTGAACCGACAAGACTTAGCAATCAGCCCCAGCATTTT. The rearrangement uses TRBV6-1 and TRBJ1-5; no reliable D call. The CDR3 has 16 amino acids. Germline assignment: CDR1 MNHNS and CDR2 SASEGT. Trimming took 2 bases from V and 0 from J, leaving 11 bases between them.

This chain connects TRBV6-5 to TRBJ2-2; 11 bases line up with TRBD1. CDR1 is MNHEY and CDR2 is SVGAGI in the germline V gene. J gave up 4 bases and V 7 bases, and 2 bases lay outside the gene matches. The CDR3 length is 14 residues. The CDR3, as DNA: TGTGCCAGCAAAGGGACAGGGGGCACCGGGGAGCTGTTTTTT. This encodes CASKGTGGTGELFF.

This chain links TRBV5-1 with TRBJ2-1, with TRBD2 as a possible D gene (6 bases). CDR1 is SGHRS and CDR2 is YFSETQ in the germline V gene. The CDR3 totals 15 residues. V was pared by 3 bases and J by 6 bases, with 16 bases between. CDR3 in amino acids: CASSSGRTEGNEQFF. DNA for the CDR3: TGCGCCAGCAGCTCGGGACGAACGGAGGGCAATGAGCAGTTCTTC.

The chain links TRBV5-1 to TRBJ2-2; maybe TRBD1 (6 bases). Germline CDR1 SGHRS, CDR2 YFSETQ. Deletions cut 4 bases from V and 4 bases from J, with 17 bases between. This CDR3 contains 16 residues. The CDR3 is CASSAQLGGATGELFF. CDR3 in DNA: TGCGCCAGCAGCGCTCAACTAGGGGGTGCCACCGGGGAGCTGTTTTTT.

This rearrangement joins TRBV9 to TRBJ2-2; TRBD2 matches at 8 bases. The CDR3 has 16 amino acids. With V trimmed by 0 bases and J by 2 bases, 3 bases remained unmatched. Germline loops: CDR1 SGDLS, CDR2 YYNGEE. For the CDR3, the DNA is TGTGCCAGCAGCGTAGCACTAGCGGTAAACACCGGGGAGCTGTTTTTT. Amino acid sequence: CASSVALAVNTGELFF.

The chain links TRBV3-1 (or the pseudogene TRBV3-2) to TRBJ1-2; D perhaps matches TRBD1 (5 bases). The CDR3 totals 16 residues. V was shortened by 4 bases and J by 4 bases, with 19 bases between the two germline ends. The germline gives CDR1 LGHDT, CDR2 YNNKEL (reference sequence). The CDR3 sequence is CASSLRSAYGGYGYTF. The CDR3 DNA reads TGTGCCAGCAGCCTCAGGTCCGCATACGGGGGCTATGGCTACACCTTC.

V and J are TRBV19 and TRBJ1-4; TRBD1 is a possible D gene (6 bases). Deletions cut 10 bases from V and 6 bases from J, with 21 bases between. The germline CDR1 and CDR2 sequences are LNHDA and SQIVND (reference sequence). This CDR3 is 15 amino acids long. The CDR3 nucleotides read TGTGCCACGGGGGCTAGGCCCTACGTCTATGAAAAACTGTTTTTT. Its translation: CATGARPYVYEKLFF.

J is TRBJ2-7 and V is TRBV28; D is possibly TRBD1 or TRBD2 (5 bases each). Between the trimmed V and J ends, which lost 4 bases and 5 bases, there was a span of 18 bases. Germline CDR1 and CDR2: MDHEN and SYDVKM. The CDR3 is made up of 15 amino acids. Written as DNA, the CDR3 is TGTGCCAGCAGTTCCGCCTCTGGGGGTCCCAACGAGCAGTACTTC. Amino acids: CASSSASGGPNEQYF.